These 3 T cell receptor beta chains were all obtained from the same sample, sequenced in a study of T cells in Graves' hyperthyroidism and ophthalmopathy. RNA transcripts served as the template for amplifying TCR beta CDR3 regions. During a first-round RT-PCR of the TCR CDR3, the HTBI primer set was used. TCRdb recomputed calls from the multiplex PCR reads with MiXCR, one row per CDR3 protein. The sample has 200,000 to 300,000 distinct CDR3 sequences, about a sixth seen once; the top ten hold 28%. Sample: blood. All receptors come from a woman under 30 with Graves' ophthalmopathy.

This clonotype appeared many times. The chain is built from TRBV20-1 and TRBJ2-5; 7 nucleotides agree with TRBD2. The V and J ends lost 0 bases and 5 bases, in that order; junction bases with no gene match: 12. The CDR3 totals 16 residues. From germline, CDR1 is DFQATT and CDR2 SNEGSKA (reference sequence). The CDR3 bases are TGCAGTGCTAGAGATCACCTGGGAGGGGCGAGGGAGACCCAGTACTTC. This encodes CSARDHLGGARETQYF.

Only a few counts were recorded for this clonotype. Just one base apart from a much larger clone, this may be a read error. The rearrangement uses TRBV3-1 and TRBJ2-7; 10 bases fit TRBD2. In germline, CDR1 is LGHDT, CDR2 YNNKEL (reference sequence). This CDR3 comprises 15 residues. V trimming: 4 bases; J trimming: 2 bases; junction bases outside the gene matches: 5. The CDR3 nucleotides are TGTGCCAGCAGCCTGCTAGCGGGGGCAACCTACGAGCAGTACTTC. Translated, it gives CASSLLAGATYEQYF.

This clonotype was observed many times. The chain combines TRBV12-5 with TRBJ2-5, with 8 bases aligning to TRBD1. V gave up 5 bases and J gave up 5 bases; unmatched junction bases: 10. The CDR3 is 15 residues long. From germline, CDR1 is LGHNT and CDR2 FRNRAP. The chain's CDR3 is CASGAWDRLEETQYF. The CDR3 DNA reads TGTGCTAGTGGTGCGTGGGACAGGCTGGAGGAGACCCAGTACTTC.